This TCR beta chain originates from a study of blood T cell repertoires in COVID-19. As for the study in general: Collection of acute and convalescent COVID-19 samples took place in the United States, Italy and Spain. Sample material is recorded as cDNA or gDNA derived from T cells, B-cell-depleted T cells, or PBMCs.

Original processing notes: It was from reference gene primer amplification that nucleated cell counts were estimated. Method: immunoSEQ multiplex PCR; TCRdb's copy keeps in-frame clones and lacks some. From that table come the V and J calls and clone size; the DNA was used to work out D and trimming. There are 160,000 or so clones in the sample; around 85% occur only once, and about 11% lies in the top ten. V lost 2 bases and J lost 8, with 10 bases in between. This CDR3 is built from 12 residues. Germline CDR1 and CDR2: SGHRS and YFSETQ. The sequencing input was peripheral blood. The chain joins TRBV5-1 to TRBJ1-2; no clear D gene. This TCR derives from a man in his 60s with active or convalescent COVID-19. CDR3 region: CASSLEGTGYTF. CDR3 bases: TGCGCCAGCAGCTTAGAGGGTACCGGCTACACCTTC.